This T cell receptor beta chain was recorded in a study of T cells in Graves' hyperthyroidism and ophthalmopathy. The PBMCs studied were ones that came from 9 to 10 ml fresh peripheral blood. The CDR3 consists of 15 residues. Germline CDR1 reads MNHEY; CDR2 reads SVGEGT. V was cut by 7 bases and J by 4 bases, with 19 bases left in between. This clonotype occurred many times. The source material, RNA transcripts, was used to amplify TCR beta CDR3 regions. The TCR CDR3 was amplified in a first-round RT-PCR using the HTBI primer set. TCRdb re-called the multiplex PCR reads through MiXCR, storing one row per CDR3 protein. The profile covers about 560,000 distinct CDR3 sequences, with 15% to 20% appearing a single time and 18% taken by the ten largest.

The sequenced material came from blood. This sequence joins TRBV6-2 or TRBV6-3 and TRBJ1-1; a weak D match, TRBD1 (5 bases). This TCR came from a woman under 30 with Graves' hyperthyroidism. In DNA form, the CDR3 reads TGTGCCAGCACCAACGTTCCGATAGGGGCCACTGAAGCTTTCTTT. Translation gives CASTNVPIGATEAFF.